These 9 T cell receptor beta chains share one sample of origin, sequenced in a study of beta chain features in type 1 diabetes. Regarding the study as a whole: Significant though moderate, a shortening of TCRB CDR3s appeared in all four CD4+ subsets of Type 1 diabetes patients.

What these receptors recognize is not known. The authors reverse transcribed all of the isolated RNA, so sequencing captured expressed TCRB transcripts. Sequenced by immunoSEQ multiplex PCR; TCRdb stores in-frame clones only, minus some. The sample contains some 190,000 clones, 7.8% of which appear only once. Sequenced sample: central memory CD4+ T cells from blood. The receptors were gathered from a woman aged 40 to 50 with type 1 diabetes.

This clone was seen more than once but under ten times. The chain couples TRBV4-1 to TRBJ2-3; TRBD2 agrees at 7 bases. Germline lookup yields CDR1 MGHRA and CDR2 YSYEKL. The CDR3 covers 17 residues. With 2 bases clipped from V and 2 bases from J, the junction kept 10 bases outside the gene matches. CDR3 in amino acids: CASSQLYTGGFTDTQYF. The CDR3, as DNA: TGCGCCAGCAGCCAACTTTATACGGGAGGTTTCACAGATACGCAGTATTTT.

The chain is built from TRBV4-1 and TRBJ2-1, with 10 bases lining up with TRBD2. Germline V lookup: CDR1 MGHRA, CDR2 YSYEKL. This CDR3 is 19 amino acids long. J was trimmed by 1 base and V by 0 bases; bases with no gene match: 9. The CDR3 sequence is CASSQDKASGRRSYNEQFF. The CDR3, as DNA: TGCGCCAGCAGCCAAGATAAGGCTAGCGGGAGAAGGTCCTACAATGAGCAGTTCTTC.

The sample holds a few counts of this clone. V is TRBV5-4 and J is TRBJ1-5; 9 bases line up with TRBD1. Germline assignment: CDR1 SGHNT and CDR2 YYREEE (reference sequence). V lost 4 bases and J lost 5; bases outside the gene matches: 10. The CDR3 runs 16 residues. The CDR3 DNA is TGTGCCAGCAGCGTTGGGACAGGGAGGAGGGATCAGCCCCAGCATTTT. This sequence encodes CASSVGTGRRDQPQHF.

This clone was found a few times. Here the CDR3 DNA reads TGCAGTGCTAGGGAGTCCTACGAGCAGTACTTC. This codes for CSARESYEQYF. The chain has TRBV20-1 and TRBJ2-7, with D unclear. Trimming removed 3 bases at V and 1 base at J, with 4 bases between. Germline-derived CDR1 and CDR2 are DFQATT and SNEGSKA (reference sequence). The CDR3 length is 11 residues.

This clone was recorded a few times. The chain recombines TRBV9 with TRBJ2-1, with TRBD2 identical over 14 bases. Trimming removed 0 bases from V and 2 bases from J; junction bases left unmatched: 10. The V gene's germline CDR1 is SGDLS and CDR2 YYNGEE. The CDR3 sequence is 20 residues long. CDR3 sequence (DNA): TGTGCCAGCAGCGTAGATCCCGGGACTAGCGGGAGCGTCGCCTACAATGAGCAGTTCTTC. Translating it yields CASSVDPGTSGSVAYNEQFF.

A few counts support this clone. J is TRBJ2-1 and V is TRBV18; 8 nucleotides align to TRBD1. The CDR3 sequence is 15 residues long. Germline lookup yields CDR1 KGHSH and CDR2 LQKENI. V lost 5 bases to trimming and J lost 7 bases; unmatched junction nucleotides: 10. The CDR3 spells CASSSGGARMNEQFF. The CDR3 nucleotides read TGTGCCAGCTCATCAGGGGGCGCCCGGATGAATGAGCAGTTCTTC.

The chain employs TRBV4-3 and TRBJ2-4; 8 positions match TRBD2. This CDR3 comprises 19 residues. The junction had 14 bases not matched to a gene; V was cut back by 3 bases and J by 1 base. Germline CDR1 is LGHNA and CDR2 is YSLEER. The CDR3 DNA is TGCGCCAGCAGCCACCTGGAGAAAAGCGGGAGCGGGGCCAAAAACATTCAGTACTTC. Its translation is CASSHLEKSGSGAKNIQYF.

Only a few counts were recorded for this clone. The genes are TRBV7-2 and TRBJ2-7; tentatively, D is TRBD2 (6 bases). V shed 4 bases and J shed 0 bases, with 10 bases lying between them. Looked up from germline, CDR1 is SGHTA and CDR2 is FQGNSA. The CDR3 consists of 14 residues. CDR3 protein: CASSSGTYSYEQYF. The CDR3 coding sequence is TGTGCCAGCAGCTCCGGGACTTACTCCTACGAGCAGTACTTC.

This rearrangement joins TRBV28 to TRBJ1-1; TRBD1 aligns across 8 bases. With 6 bases clipped from V and 5 bases from J, the junction kept 11 bases outside the gene matches. CDR3 length: 15 residues. Germline assignment: CDR1 MDHEN and CDR2 SYDVKM. The CDR3 loop is CASSPLQGVVTEAFF. CDR3 nucleotides: TGTGCCAGCAGCCCCTTACAGGGGGTAGTGACTGAAGCTTTCTTT.